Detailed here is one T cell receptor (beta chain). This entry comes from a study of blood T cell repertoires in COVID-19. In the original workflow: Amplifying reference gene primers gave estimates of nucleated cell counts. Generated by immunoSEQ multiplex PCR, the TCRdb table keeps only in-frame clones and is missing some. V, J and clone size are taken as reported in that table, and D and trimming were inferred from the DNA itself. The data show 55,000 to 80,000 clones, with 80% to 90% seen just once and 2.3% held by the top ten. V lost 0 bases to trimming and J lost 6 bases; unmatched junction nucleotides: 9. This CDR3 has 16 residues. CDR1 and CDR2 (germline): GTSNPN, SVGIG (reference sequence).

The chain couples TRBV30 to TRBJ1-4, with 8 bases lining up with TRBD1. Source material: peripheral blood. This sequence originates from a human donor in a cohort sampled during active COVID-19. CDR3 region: CAWSVRGQDLHEKLFF. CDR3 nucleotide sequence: TGTGCCTGGAGTGTACGGGGACAGGACCTACATGAAAAACTGTTTTTT.